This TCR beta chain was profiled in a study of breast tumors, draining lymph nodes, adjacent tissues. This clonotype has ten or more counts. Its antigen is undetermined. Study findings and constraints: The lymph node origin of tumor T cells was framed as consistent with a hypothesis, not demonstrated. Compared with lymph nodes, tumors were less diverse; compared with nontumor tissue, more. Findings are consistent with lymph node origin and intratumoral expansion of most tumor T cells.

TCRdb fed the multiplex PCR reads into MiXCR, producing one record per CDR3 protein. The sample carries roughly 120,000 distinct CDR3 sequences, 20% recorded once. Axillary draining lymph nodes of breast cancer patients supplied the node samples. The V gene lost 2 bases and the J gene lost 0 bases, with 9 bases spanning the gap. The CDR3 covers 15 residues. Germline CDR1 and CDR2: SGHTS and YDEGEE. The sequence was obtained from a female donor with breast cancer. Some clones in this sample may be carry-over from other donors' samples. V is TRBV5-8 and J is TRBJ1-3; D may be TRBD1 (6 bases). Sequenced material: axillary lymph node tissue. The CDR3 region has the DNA TGTGCCAGCAGCTTAGGACAGTTCTCTGGAAACACCATATATTTT. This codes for CASSLGQFSGNTIYF. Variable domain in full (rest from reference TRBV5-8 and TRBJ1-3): EAGVTQSPTHLIKTRGQQATLRCSPISGHTSVYWYQQALGLGLQFLLWYDEGEERNRGNFPPRFSGRQFPNYSSELNVNALELEDSALYLCASSLGQFSGNTIYFGEGSWLTVV.